A single sample gave rise to the 10 T cell receptor beta chains below, sequenced in a study of blood T cells in healthy people across ages. A J-beta primer mix and a sample-barcoded 5' primer were used in a second PCR of about 7 to 12 cycles. TCRdb fed the 5' RACE reads into MiXCR, producing one record per CDR3 protein. The table lists 1.5 million to 2 million distinct CDR3 sequences, about 32% of them singletons, with around 10% in the top ten. Sequenced sample: blood. The receptors come from a woman in her 30s in good health.

V and J are TRBV28 and TRBJ2-7, with D hard to call. V lost 5 bases and J lost 6, with 26 bases in between. Germline V gene sequence: CDR1 MDHEN, CDR2 SYDVKM. The CDR3 is 17 residues long. CDR3 coding DNA: TGTGCCAGCAGTCGACTCCCGGGCCCGTCATTAGGCCTCGAGCAGTACTTC. Residues: CASSRLPGPSLGLEQYF.

This clonotype was seen only a few times. The chain links TRBV4-2 to TRBJ1-6; D unresolved. CDR1 LGHNA and CDR2 YNFKEQ come from the germline V gene. V lost 1 base and J lost 8, with 15 bases in between. CDR3 size: 16 residues. CDR3 loop: CASSQAVSGSYSPLHF. The CDR3 DNA reads as TGTGCCAGCAGCCAAGCAGTTTCCGGGAGCTATTCACCCCTCCACTTT.

CDR3 region: CSTRGEAEAFF. CDR3 bases: TGCAGTACACGGGGGGAAGCTGAAGCTTTCTTT. The chain recombines TRBV20-1 with TRBJ1-1, with D perhaps TRBD1 (5 bases). V was trimmed by 8 bases and J by 6 bases, leaving 13 bases between them. From germline, CDR1 is DFQATT and CDR2 SNEGSKA (reference sequence). There are 11 residues in the CDR3.

Concerning this clonotype: Possible read error: a much larger clone is one base away. The rearrangement joins TRBV29-1 to TRBJ2-1; TRBD2 matches at 7 bases. Germline V gene sequence: CDR1 SQVTM, CDR2 ANQGSEA. Losses at the gene ends were 7 bases for V and 9 bases for J; bases not matched to a gene: 18. This CDR3 contains 15 residues. The CDR3 loop is CSATKGQRDYLEQFF. For the CDR3, the DNA is TGCAGCGCCACGAAGGGTCAGCGGGACTATCTTGAGCAGTTCTTC.

Comment on this clonotype: An end of the junction does not agree with germline; a read error may underlie this. This chain links TRBV9 with TRBJ1-2; 9 bases agree with TRBD1. Germline values: CDR1 SGDLS, CDR2 YYNGEE. The CDR3 is made up of 14 amino acids. CDR3 loop: CAGSSGTGRYGYTF. CDR3 coding DNA: TGTGCCGGCAGTTCCGGGACAGGGAGGTATGGCTACACCTTC.

This clonotype appeared a few times. J is TRBJ2-1 and V is TRBV12-3 or TRBV12-4; D perhaps matches TRBD2 (7 bases). V lost 8 bases to trimming and J lost 8 bases, with 19 bases between them. The CDR3 has 14 residues. In DNA, the CDR3 is TGTGCCAGCTGGGGGGGGGCAGTTTATCATGAGCAGTTCTTC. Translation: CASWGGAVYHEQFF.

The chain combines TRBV7-2 with TRBJ2-3; 7 bases fit TRBD2. CDR1 and CDR2 from the germline V gene are SGHTA and FQGNSA. With 7 bases clipped from V and 2 bases from J, the junction kept 12 bases outside the gene matches. This CDR3 has 16 residues. CDR3 residues: CASNFPLAEHTDTQYF. The CDR3 bases are TGTGCCAGCAACTTCCCCCTAGCGGAGCACACAGATACGCAGTATTTT.

The chain links TRBV20-1 to TRBJ2-3, with D uncertain. The CDR3 length is 11 residues. Germline CDR1 is DFQATT and CDR2 is SNEGSKA (reference sequence). V was cut by 7 bases and J by 5 bases, with 10 bases left in between. In DNA, the CDR3 is TGCAGTGTTCGGTCTGGAGATACGCAGTATTTT. Encoded protein: CSVRSGDTQYF.

There are a few counts of this clonotype. The genes are TRBV5-1 and TRBJ2-3; 11 bases match TRBD2. The CDR3 extends over 17 amino acids. CDR1 SGHRS and CDR2 YFSETQ come from the germline V gene. Losses at the gene ends were 0 bases for V and 3 bases for J; bases not matched to a gene: 6. The CDR3 reads CASSLGASGRLTDTQYF. In DNA form, the CDR3 reads TGCGCCAGCAGCTTGGGCGCTAGCGGGAGGTTGACAGATACGCAGTATTTT.

The chain recombines TRBV6-1 with TRBJ2-1, with D perhaps matching TRBD1 (6 bases). V gave up 0 bases and J gave up 9 bases, with 15 bases separating them. The CDR3 totals 15 residues. The germline gives CDR1 MNHNS, CDR2 SASEGT. CDR3 residues: CASSEARRGKGEQFF. DNA of the CDR3: TGTGCCAGCAGTGAAGCGCGTAGGGGGAAGGGTGAGCAGTTCTTC.